Listed here are 22 T cell receptor beta chains from one sample, sequenced in a study of cytomegalovirus exposure and HLA in healthy donors. Produced via immunoSEQ multiplex PCR; TCRdb's table is partial and in-frame only. The repertoire holds around 130,000 clones, with roughly 84% as singletons. The sample taken for sequencing was PBMCs. These receptors were taken from a woman in her thirties in good health and CMV-seronegative.

V usage is TRBV4-1 and J usage is TRBJ2-7; a weak D match, TRBD2 (5 bases). The V gene lost 5 bases and the J gene lost 2 bases, with 10 bases spanning the gap. The CDR3 is made up of 13 amino acids. CDR1 and CDR2 (germline): MGHRA, YSYEKL. The CDR3 DNA reads TGCGCCAGCAGCTCTGCGCGGGCCTACGAGCAGTACTTC. Encoded protein: CASSSARAYEQYF.

CDR3 in amino acids: CASDGGTSGPVTGELFF. In DNA form, the CDR3 reads TGTGCCAGCGACGGGGGGACTAGCGGCCCCGTCACCGGGGAGCTGTTTTTT. The chain links TRBV2 to TRBJ2-2; 11 positions match TRBD2. CDR3 size: 17 residues. Germline V gene data show CDR1 as SNHLY and CDR2 as FYNNEI. Unmatched junction bases numbered 12, after V lost 8 bases and J lost 4 bases.

V gene TRBV9 combines with J gene TRBJ2-5; 12 bases are shared with TRBD2. The CDR3 spans 16 residues. Per the germline V gene, CDR1 is SGDLS and CDR2 is YYNGEE. V shed 1 base, J shed 2 bases, and the junction held 3 bases outside the gene matches. The CDR3 DNA sequence: TGTGCCAGCAGCGTAACTAGCGGGGGGCTTCAAGAGACCCAGTACTTC. This sequence encodes CASSVTSGGLQETQYF.

The genes are TRBV7-9 and TRBJ1-1, with no clear D. The CDR3 runs 15 residues. Trimming shortened V by 4 bases and J by 0 bases, and 12 bases separated the two germline ends. Germline assignment: CDR1 SEHNR and CDR2 FQNEAQ (reference sequence). The CDR3 region has the DNA TGTGCCAGCAGCTACCCAGGACTGGTGAACACTGAAGCTTTCTTT. This translates into CASSYPGLVNTEAFF.

The CDR3 DNA follows: TGTGCCACCAGCGTCGGGGCCTACAATGAGCAGTTCTTC. Translating it yields CATSVGAYNEQFF. The V call is TRBV15, the J call TRBJ2-1, with D possibly being TRBD2 (5 bases). The CDR3 length is 13 residues. Germline V CDR1 and CDR2: LNHNV, YYDKDF (reference sequence). V was shortened by 5 bases and J by 2 bases, with 7 bases between the two germline ends.

The J gene is TRBJ1-4, the V gene TRBV30, with D tentatively TRBD1 (6 bases). V was cut by 3 bases and J by 5 bases, with 10 bases left in between. The CDR3 has 13 residues. Germline V gene lookup returns CDR1 GTSNPN and CDR2 SVGIG (reference sequence). The chain's CDR3 is CAWSDGTNEKLFF. CDR3 sequence (DNA): TGTGCCTGGAGCGACGGGACAAATGAAAAACTGTTTTTT.

The rearrangement joins TRBV5-4 to TRBJ1-1; no clear D. Germline V gene sequence: CDR1 SGHNT, CDR2 YYREEE (reference sequence). This CDR3 comprises 14 residues. Between the trimmed V and J ends, which lost 1 base and 1 base, there was a span of 8 bases. The CDR3 region has the DNA TGTGCCAGCAGCTTGTACCAGGAGAACACTGAAGCTTTCTTT. Its translation: CASSLYQENTEAFF.

This chain joins TRBV25-1 and TRBJ1-5; no clear D. Per germline, CDR1 MGHDK and CDR2 SYGVNS. V was trimmed by 4 bases and J by 4 bases, leaving 8 bases between them. This CDR3 comprises 13 residues. The CDR3 DNA is TGTGCCAGCAGTGCGTCGGGGAATCAGCCCCAGCATTTT. Encoded protein: CASSASGNQPQHF.

This chain connects TRBV7-9 to TRBJ2-5; 11 nucleotides agree with TRBD2. V dropped 2 bases and J dropped 5; count of bases not matched to a gene: 7. CDR3 length: 16 residues. In germline, CDR1 is SEHNR, CDR2 FQNEAQ (reference sequence). In DNA, the CDR3 is TGTGCCAGCAGCTTAATTAGCGGGGGGGCTTTGGAGACCCAGTACTTC. Amino acids: CASSLISGGALETQYF.

The chain links TRBV2 to TRBJ1-2; TRBD1 agrees at 9 bases. CDR3 length equals 14 residues. The V and J ends lost 3 bases and 3 bases, in that order; junction bases with no gene match: 2. Germline V gene lookup returns CDR1 SNHLY and CDR2 FYNNEI. The CDR3 DNA sequence: TGTGCCAGCAGTGAGCGACAGGGGGACTATGGCTACACCTTC. Translation: CASSERQGDYGYTF.

This chain links TRBV5-4 with TRBJ1-5; perhaps TRBD1 as D (5 bases). V was trimmed by 0 bases and J by 9 bases, leaving 10 bases between them. The CDR3 sequence is 13 residues long. CDR1 is SGHNT and CDR2 is YYREEE in the germline V gene (reference sequence). CDR3 region: CASSLVRGGPQHF. The DNA of the CDR3 is TGTGCCAGCAGCTTGGTGCGGGGGGGGCCCCAGCATTTT.

The chain links TRBV5-5 to TRBJ2-5; D is perhaps TRBD1 (5 bases). Germline CDR1 reads SGHKS; CDR2 reads YYEKEE (reference sequence). V was pared by 0 bases and J by 2 bases, with 20 bases between. The CDR3 contains 18 residues. The CDR3 bases are TGTGCCAGCAGCTTGGGGGTTACTAAGGTGGGGCAGCAAGAGACCCAGTACTTC. It specifies CASSLGVTKVGQQETQYF.

The chain combines TRBV18 with TRBJ2-1; D is uncertain. Trimming removed 4 bases from V and 9 bases from J, with 10 bases in between. The CDR3 is made up of 12 amino acids. The germline CDR1 and CDR2 sequences are KGHSH and LQKENI. The CDR3 loop is CASSQVEVEQFF. The CDR3 nucleotides read TGTGCCAGCTCACAAGTAGAGGTTGAGCAGTTCTTC.

The chain combines TRBV5-6 with TRBJ2-2, with D possibly being TRBD2 (6 bases). Germline V CDR1 and CDR2: SGHDT, YYEEEE. The CDR3 contains 15 residues. The germline V and J ends were trimmed by 2 bases and 2 bases, with 10 bases remaining between them. The CDR3 DNA reads TGTGCCAGCAGCTTCGGGACTTATAACACCGGGGAGCTGTTTTTT. Its protein product is CASSFGTYNTGELFF.

J is TRBJ2-7 and V is TRBV27; the match to TRBD1 covers 8 bases. Per the germline V gene, CDR1 is MNHEY and CDR2 is SMNVEV (reference sequence). The CDR3 is 15 amino acids. V was clipped by 6 bases and J by 1 base; unmatched bases: 8. Written as DNA, the CDR3 is TGTGCCAGCAGCCGACCGGGACAGGCATCCTACGAGCAGTACTTC. Its protein is CASSRPGQASYEQYF.

The chain couples TRBV30 to TRBJ1-5; D ambiguous. The V gene lost 2 bases and the J gene lost 5 bases, with 10 bases spanning the gap. The CDR3 length is 13 residues. In germline, CDR1 is GTSNPN, CDR2 SVGIG (reference sequence). The DNA for the CDR3 is TGTGCCTGGAGTCGGTTTCGCGATCAGCCCCAGCATTTT. This codes for CAWSRFRDQPQHF.

The V gene is TRBV19, the J gene TRBJ1-5, with unresolved D. Trimming took off 10 bases at V and 5 bases at J, with 15 bases between the two ends. CDR3 length equals 13 residues. CDR1 and CDR2 from the germline V gene are LNHDA and SQIVND (reference sequence). The CDR3 sequence: CATSSGRDQPQHF. DNA for the CDR3: TGTGCCACCTCTTCTGGGAGGGATCAGCCCCAGCATTTT. The full variable domain, rest sourced from reference TRBV19 and TRBJ1-5, is DGGITQSPKYLFRKEGQNVTLSCEQNLNHDAMYWYRQDPGQGLRLIYYSQIVNDFQKGDIAEGYSVSREKKESFPLTVTSAQKNPTAFYLCATSSGRDQPQHFGDGTRLSIL.

This rearrangement joins TRBV10-3 to TRBJ2-7, with 8 bases fitting TRBD1. V lost 6 bases, J lost 3 bases, and 10 bases stayed unmatched. This CDR3 spans 15 amino acids. CDR1 and CDR2 from the germline V gene are ENHRY and SYGVKD. CDR3 protein: CAISILGTGDYEQYF. The CDR3 nucleotides read TGTGCCATCAGCATCCTGGGGACAGGCGACTACGAGCAGTACTTC.

The chain has TRBV6-4 and TRBJ1-2; D is ambiguous. The V end was cut by 2 bases, the J end by 3 bases, with 4 bases between. The CDR3 loop spans 12 amino acids. Germline CDR1 and CDR2: MRHNA and SNTAGT. CDR3: CASSDPYYGYTF. DNA of the CDR3: TGTGCCAGCAGTGACCCTTACTATGGCTACACCTTC.

This rearrangement joins TRBV19 to TRBJ1-2; TRBD1 matches at 12 bases. The length of the CDR3 is 16 residues. Germline CDR1 is LNHDA and CDR2 is SQIVND (reference sequence). With V trimmed by 3 bases and J by 6 bases, 8 bases remained unmatched. The CDR3 DNA reads as TGTGCCAGTAGTATCCGTGGGGACAGGGGGCAGGATGGCTACACCTTC. It encodes CASSIRGDRGQDGYTF. Variable domain in full (rest from reference TRBV19 and TRBJ1-2): DGGITQSPKYLFRKEGQNVTLSCEQNLNHDAMYWYRQDPGQGLRLIYYSQIVNDFQKGDIAEGYSVSREKKESFPLTVTSAQKNPTAFYLCASSIRGDRGQDGYTFGSGTRLTVV.

This chain uses TRBV4-3 with TRBJ1-2; 7 nucleotides match TRBD1. The junction had 8 bases not matched to a gene; V was cut back by 0 bases and J by 4 bases. The CDR3 extends over 16 amino acids. The V gene's germline CDR1 is LGHNA and CDR2 YSLEER. CDR3 nucleotides: TGCGCCAGCAGCCAAGATGAGGCAGGGGGTAGCTATGGCTACACCTTC. Translated, it gives CASSQDEAGGSYGYTF.

J is TRBJ2-1 and V is TRBV11-3; 9 positions agree with TRBD2. J was trimmed by 5 bases and V by 0 bases; bases with no gene match: 5. The CDR3 is 16 residues long. Germline loops: CDR1 SGHNT, CDR2 YENEEA. DNA for the CDR3: TGTGCCAGCAGCTTAGAAGGGACTAGCCTGAACAATGAGCAGTTCTTC. This encodes CASSLEGTSLNNEQFF.